This is a list of T cell receptor beta chains from one sample in a study of human T cells and chemical hapten exposure. MiXCR, run by TCRdb on the RACE reads, gives a single entry per CDR3 protein. The table includes 150,000 to 200,000 distinct CDR3 sequences, under 35% detected once. The starting material was whole blood, obtained in connection with sensitization to the hapten diphenylcyclopropenone (DPC). The receptors shown here come from a woman aged 25-40 years with alopecia areata. Some clones in this sample may be carry-over from other donors' samples. Each CDR3 is given with its conserved first and last residue. The order of the fields is J gene, clone size, V gene, D gene, CDR3 protein, CDR3 DNA. A D gene is named only where the DNA matches it firmly. Some rows mark clone size as missing; the rest say once, few, many or name a class of expanded clone.

TRBJ2-7 medium-sized TRBV29-1 TRBD1 CSVVGTGGPYEQYF TGCAGCGTTGTCGGGACAGGTGGACCATACGAGCAGTACTTC
TRBJ2-7 few TRBV28 NA CASSATYEQYF TGTGCCAGCAGTGCCACCTACGAGCAGTACTTC
TRBJ2-7 NA TRBV5-1 TRBD2 CASSPSSGGATEQYF TGCGCCAGCAGCCCATCTAGCGGAGGGGCCACCGAGCAGTACTTC
TRBJ2-5 few TRBV29-1 TRBD2 CSVGTSEETQYF TGCAGCGTTGGAACTAGCGAAGAGACCCAGTACTTC
TRBJ2-5 few TRBV29-1 TRBD1 CSVQGAQETQYF TGCAGCGTCCAGGGGGCTCAAGAGACCCAGTACTTC
TRBJ1-6 once TRBV9 NA CASRRDRLGSYNSPLHF TGTGCCAGCAGACGGGACCGTCTCGGCTCCTATAATTCACCCCTCCACTTT
TRBJ1-6 NA TRBV11-2 NA CASSLSIESPLHF TGTGCCAGCAGCTTATCCATAGAGTCACCCCTCCACTTT
TRBJ2-2 NA TRBV28 NA CASTRGANTGELFF TGTGCCAGCACAAGGGGGGCGAACACCGGGGAGCTGTTTTTT
TRBJ2-7 NA TRBV6-1 TRBD2 CASTLWGLAGHDSYEQYF TGTGCCAGCACTTTATGGGGACTAGCGGGACACGACTCCTACGAGCAGTACTTC
TRBJ2-1 few TRBV29-1 TRBD2 CSVEDGLAGGEQFF TGCAGCGTTGAAGACGGACTAGCGGGAGGTGAGCAGTTCTTC
TRBJ1-4 few TRBV20-1 TRBD1 CSAITGGSEKLFF TGCAGTGCCATAACAGGGGGGAGCGAAAAACTGTTTTTT
TRBJ1-6 NA TRBV28 TRBD1 CASSLRGQGANSPLHF TGTGCCAGCAGTCTCCGGGGGCAGGGGGCTAATTCACCCCTCCACTTT
TRBJ2-1 NA TRBV6-5 NA CASSLNSYNEQFF TGTGCCAGCAGTCTGAATTCCTACAATGAGCAGTTCTTC
TRBJ2-6 NA TRBV7-9 NA CASRGRTGANVLTF TGTGCCAGCAGGGGGAGGACTGGGGCCAACGTCCTGACTTTC
TRBJ2-5 NA TRBV5-1 TRBD2 CASSLRTSGGPNF TGCGCCAGCAGCTTACGGACTAGCGGGGGCCCCAACTTC
TRBJ1-2 many TRBV20-1 NA CSAPGQGVYGYTF TGCAGTGCTCCAGGACAAGGGGTCTATGGCTACACCTTC
TRBJ1-5 few TRBV7-9 NA CASSLGRSPQHF TGTGCCAGCAGTCTAGGTAGGAGCCCCCAGCATTTT
TRBJ2-5 NA TRBV2 NA CASRRGQETQYF TGTGCCAGCAGGAGGGGGCAAGAGACCCAGTACTTC
TRBJ2-5 NA TRBV20-1 TRBD2 CSASRLAGFQETQYF TGCAGTGCTAGTCGACTAGCGGGGTTCCAAGAGACCCAGTACTTC
TRBJ1-5 NA TRBV20-1 TRBD1 CSARGTGWNQPQHF TGCAGTGCTAGAGGGACAGGGTGGAATCAGCCCCAGCATTTT
TRBJ1-5 NA TRBV18 TRBD1 CASTTGGNQPQHF TGTGCCAGCACGACAGGGGGCAATCAGCCCCAGCATTTT
TRBJ2-7 NA TRBV9 NA CASSAGTSTNEQYF TGTGCCAGCAGCGCCGGGACTTCCACAAACGAGCAGTACTTC
TRBJ2-3 few TRBV5-4 NA CASSFGPSTDTQYF TGTGCCAGCAGCTTTGGCCCCAGCACAGATACGCAGTATTTT
TRBJ1-2 NA TRBV28 NA CASSLPGWDYGYTF TGTGCCAGCAGTTTGCCAGGGTGGGACTATGGCTACACCTTC
TRBJ2-1 many TRBV11-2 NA CASSLDLRNEQFF TGTGCCAGCAGCTTAGATTTGAGGAATGAGCAGTTCTTC
TRBJ2-5 few TRBV20-1 NA CSTGTTAGETQYF TGCAGTACCGGGACCACGGCTGGGGAGACCCAGTACTTC
TRBJ2-5 few TRBV4-3 NA CASSQEARAQETQYF TGCGCCAGCAGCCAAGAGGCCAGGGCCCAAGAGACCCAGTACTTC
TRBJ2-1 NA TRBV5-1 NA CASRPAETYNEQFF TGCGCCAGCAGGCCAGCGGAGACATACAATGAGCAGTTCTTC
TRBJ2-7 NA TRBV5-1 TRBD2 CASSITSGTYEQYF TGCGCCAGCAGCATAACTAGCGGGACCTACGAGCAGTACTTC
TRBJ2-3 few TRBV6-5 TRBD1 CASSQGQGETDTQYF TGTGCCAGCAGTCAAGGACAGGGGGAGACAGATACGCAGTATTTT
TRBJ2-7 few TRBV3-1 NA CASSPGNSYEQYF TGTGCCAGCAGCCCCGGGAACTCCTACGAGCAGTACTTC
TRBJ2-1 NA TRBV25-1 TRBD1 CASERQGDNEQFF TGTGCCAGCGAGAGACAGGGGGACAATGAGCAGTTCTTC
TRBJ1-1 few TRBV4-1 NA CASSQDNRGTEAFF TGCGCCAGCAGCCAAGATAACCGGGGGACTGAAGCTTTCTTT
TRBJ1-1 NA TRBV6-6 TRBD1 CASSRTGRTEAFF TGTGCCAGCAGCCGGACAGGCAGGACTGAAGCTTTCTTT
TRBJ1-1 NA TRBV6-6 NA CAGSGTMNTEAFF TGTGCCGGATCCGGGACGATGAACACTGAAGCTTTCTTT
TRBJ2-6 NA TRBV28 NA CASSTGVRYGANVLTF TGTGCCAGCAGTACCGGTGTGAGGTACGGGGCCAACGTCCTGACTTTC
TRBJ1-2 few TRBV5-6 TRBD1 CASSSWGTGYGYTF TGTGCCAGCAGCTCCTGGGGGACAGGGTATGGCTACACCTTC